The 3 T cell receptor beta chains below were found in one sample sequenced in a study of OX40 agonist ivuxolimab in advanced cancers. Assay: immunoSEQ multiplex PCR; the TCRdb copy retains only in-frame clones and omits some. The data hold roughly 38,000 clones, with 74% observed a single time. The sample in question was CD4+ or CD8+ T cells sorted from blood, obtained in a trial of the OX40 agonist ivuxolimab. The receptors were sampled from an adult with an advanced solid tumor such as melanoma, head and neck, liver or kidney cancer.

The V and J genes are TRBV11-2 and TRBJ1-2; 7 nucleotides align to TRBD1. The CDR3 loop spans 18 amino acids. The J segment lost 3 bases and the V segment lost 2 bases, leaving 15 bases of the junction unmatched. Looked up from germline, CDR1 is SGHAT and CDR2 is FQNNGV. The CDR3 DNA reads TGTGCCAGCAGCTTACCCTTACACGACAGGGCCCTACACTATGGCTACACCTTC. This translates into CASSLPLHDRALHYGYTF.

There are a few counts of this clone. The limits of the CDR3 on the DNA are not certain, so only TCRdb's listed CDR3 is given. CDR3 in amino acids: CPGSARHYGCDREMMNTEAFF. This rearrangement joins TRBV22-1 to TRBJ1-1; the table's D call TRBD1 went unverified against the DNA. TRBV22-1 is flagged as a pseudogene. The CDR3 totals 21 residues, both ends included.

The J gene is TRBJ1-1, the V gene TRBV2; D call uncertain. Germline V gene lookup returns CDR1 SNHLY and CDR2 FYNNEI. CDR3 length: 12 residues. V shed 7 bases and J shed 1 base, with 7 bases lying between them. CDR3 residues: CASTGQNTEAFF. The DNA of the CDR3 is TGTGCCAGCACAGGTCAGAACACTGAAGCTTTCTTT.